This record looks at one T cell receptor beta chain sequence and its context. The sample originates from a study of blood T cell repertoires in COVID-19. The wider study: PBMCs, B-cell-depleted T cells, or T cells were the source of the cDNA or gDNA that made up the material.

Categorization into cohorts depended on clinical history that participants reported. Per the original methods: Estimation of nucleated cell counts was performed using reference gene primer amplification. Only in-frame clones appear in the TCRdb table, and some are missing; sequencing was by immunoSEQ multiplex PCR. V, J and clone size are those of that table, while D and trimming were read from the DNA. Of roughly 200,000 clones in the sample, 80% to 90% were seen once. The CDR3 loop spans 17 amino acids. J gave up 2 bases and V 2 bases, and 4 bases lay outside the gene matches. The germline gives CDR1 KGHSH, CDR2 LQKENI.

The chain is built from TRBV18 and TRBJ2-1, with 12 bases matching TRBD2. Sample: PBMCs or T cells enriched from blood (not recorded which). The clonotype originates from a man between 18 and 29 years old with acute COVID-19. CDR3 amino acids: CASSPSASGRAYNEQFF. CDR3 in DNA: TGTGCCAGCTCACCAAGCGCTAGCGGGAGGGCCTACAATGAGCAGTTCTTC.